This T cell receptor beta chain was captured by sequencing in a study of blood T cell repertoires in COVID-19. Study in general: Samples taken during acute and convalescent COVID-19 were collected in the United States, Italy and Spain.

Repertoires were generated with immunoSEQ multiplex PCR, while TCRdb's copy carries only in-frame clones and drops some. The sample contains 90,000 to 150,000 clones, about 85% of which appear only once. This CDR3 spans 16 amino acids. Germline V gene lookup returns CDR1 MGHRA and CDR2 YSYEKL. The V and J ends lost 0 bases and 7 bases, in that order; junction bases with no gene match: 8. The sample consisted of peripheral blood. The sequence derives from an elderly man with acute or convalescent COVID-19. The V call is TRBV4-1, the J call TRBJ1-5, with 8 positions matching TRBD1. The CDR3 region is CASSQDGQGARQPQHF. In nucleotides, the CDR3 is TGCGCCAGCAGCCAAGACGGCCAGGGGGCGCGACAGCCCCAGCATTTT.